This T cell receptor beta chain came from a study of metastatic and nonmetastatic thyroid tumors. For the study at large: Samples came from malignant and benign thyroid patients, and repertoires were compared across blood and tumor or nodule tissue. Study results and caveats: Benign nodules reportedly had significantly lower TCR beta diversity than malignant thyroid tumors in blood and tumor.

In the original processing: Built for papillary thyroid cancer, a distant-metastasis classifier drew on CDR3 differences across clinicopathological groups. TCRdb re-called the PCR reads through MiXCR. These V and J calls are TCRdb output, not the study's own analysis. The data show about 16,000 clones, about 31% seen once. The table lists this clone with many counts. The antigen remains undetermined. The same CDR3 arises from other DNA sequences in this sample as well. Germline CDR1 reads KGHSY; CDR2 reads FQNENV. CDR3 length: 14 residues. V shed 4 bases, J shed 8 bases, and the junction held 10 bases outside the gene matches. All patients were treatment-naive before thyroid surgery.

This clonotype was sampled from a female donor with papillary thyroid cancer or a benign thyroid nodule (not recorded which). Some clones in this sample may be carry-over from other donors' samples. Sequencing used tumor tissue. The V and J genes are TRBV16 and TRBJ1-2; TRBD1 matches 7 bases. Here the CDR3 DNA reads TGTGCCAGCAGCCCTTCTCTGACAGGGTACGGCTACACCTTC. It is translated as CASSPSLTGYGYTF.